The 32 T cell receptor beta chains in this list originate from one sample, sequenced in a study of cytomegalovirus exposure and HLA in healthy donors. A multiplex PCR was run with 60 Vbeta primers and 13 Jbeta primers. Produced via immunoSEQ multiplex PCR; TCRdb's table is partial and in-frame only. The sample includes about 100,000 clones, around 80% of them seen just once. The sample taken for sequencing was PBMCs. The receptors come from a woman aged 55-69 years in good health and CMV-seronegative.

The rearrangement links TRBV28 to TRBJ2-1; 16 positions match TRBD2. This CDR3 comprises 16 residues. Unmatched junction bases numbered 4, after V lost 2 bases and J lost 9 bases. Germline V gene sequence: CDR1 MDHEN, CDR2 SYDVKM. The DNA for the CDR3 is TGTGCCAGCAGTTTACGGGGACTAGCGGGAGGGGGTGAGCAGTTCTTC. Its translation is CASSLRGLAGGGEQFF.

This chain uses TRBV6-5 with TRBJ1-2, with 10 bases fitting TRBD1. Germline CDR1 MNHEY, CDR2 SVGAGI. This CDR3 is 13 amino acids long. The trim removed 6 bases at V and 6 bases at J, leaving 4 bases unmatched. Here the CDR3 DNA reads TGTGCCAGCAGGGACAGGGGGAGAGATGGCTACACCTTC. Protein sequence: CASRDRGRDGYTF.

The gene calls are TRBV11-3 and TRBJ2-5; D might be TRBD1 (5 bases). Germline V lookup: CDR1 SGHNT, CDR2 YENEEA. V was shortened by 1 base and J by 5 bases, with 14 bases between the two germline ends. This CDR3 has 15 residues. For the CDR3, the DNA is TGTGCCAGCAGCTTAGGAGGCAGGGTGGACGAGACCCAGTACTTC. This translates into CASSLGGRVDETQYF.

This rearrangement joins TRBV2 to TRBJ2-1, with no clear D. The CDR3 has 10 amino acids. Germline V gives CDR1 SNHLY, CDR2 FYNNEI. V gave up 6 bases and J gave up 9 bases, with 6 bases separating them. CDR3 nucleotides: TGTGCCAGCAGCCGACTTGAGCAGTTCTTC. As protein: CASSRLEQFF.

This clone was detected a few times. CDR3 residues: CATSRGRINEKLFF. The CDR3 nucleotides are TGTGCCACCAGCAGAGGCAGGATTAATGAAAAACTGTTTTTT. This rearrangement joins TRBV15 to TRBJ1-4, with D uncertain. Germline V lookup: CDR1 LNHNV, CDR2 YYDKDF (reference sequence). Deletions cut 1 base from V and 4 bases from J, with 7 bases between. The CDR3 is made up of 14 amino acids.

V is TRBV7-9 and J is TRBJ2-1, with 7 bases matching TRBD2. This CDR3 is 18 amino acids long. Germline CDR1 SEHNR, CDR2 FQNEAQ (reference sequence). J gave up 7 bases and V 4 bases, and 19 bases lay outside the gene matches. CDR3 in amino acids: CASSSPLTSERTVNEQFF. The CDR3 DNA reads TGTGCCAGCAGCTCCCCCCTCACTAGCGAGAGAACCGTTAATGAGCAGTTCTTC.

The V and J genes are TRBV7-2 and TRBJ2-1; the match to TRBD2 covers 7 bases. V shed 4 bases, J shed 6 bases, and the junction held 9 bases outside the gene matches. The CDR3 sequence is 15 residues long. The germline V gene has CDR1 SGHTA and CDR2 FQGNSA. Here the CDR3 reads CASSSWTSAPNEQFF. CDR3 DNA sequence: TGTGCCAGCAGCTCCTGGACTAGTGCCCCCAATGAGCAGTTCTTC.

The chain combines TRBV2 with TRBJ2-5; D might be TRBD2 (6 bases). Looked up from germline, CDR1 is SNHLY and CDR2 is FYNNEI. This CDR3 is built from 16 residues. Trimming left V 1 base short and J 11 bases short, with 23 bases between. CDR3: CASSEGLGTPSGGQYF. For the CDR3, the DNA is TGTGCCAGCAGTGAAGGTTTGGGGACTCCTTCGGGTGGACAGTACTTC.

The V and J genes are TRBV5-1 and TRBJ2-1; 9 bases are shared with TRBD2. Trimming removed 0 bases from V and 0 bases from J; junction bases left unmatched: 4. Germline values: CDR1 SGHRS, CDR2 YFSETQ. The CDR3 extends over 17 amino acids. CDR3 DNA sequence: TGCGCCAGCAGCTTGGTAGCGGGGGCTTTCTCCTACAATGAGCAGTTCTTC. Protein product: CASSLVAGAFSYNEQFF. Supplemented by reference TRBV5-1 and TRBJ2-1, the full variable domain reads KAGVTQTPRYLIKTRGQQVTLSCSPISGHRSVSWYQQTPGQGLQFLFEYFSETQRNKGNFPGRFSGRQFSNSRSEMNVSTLELGDSALYLCASSLVAGAFSYNEQFFGPGTRLTVL.

The chain carries TRBV6-1 and TRBJ2-5; D uncertain. Germline V gene data show CDR1 as MNHNS and CDR2 as SASEGT. The CDR3 contains 14 residues. The V and J ends lost 1 base and 2 bases respectively, with 8 bases between them. This chain's CDR3 is CASSEVEEQETQYF. The CDR3 DNA reads as TGTGCCAGCAGTGAAGTTGAGGAGCAAGAGACCCAGTACTTC.

The chain combines TRBV19 with TRBJ1-5, with TRBD1 as a possible D gene (5 bases). V was shortened by 5 bases and J by 2 bases, with 7 bases between the two germline ends. In germline, CDR1 is LNHDA, CDR2 SQIVND (reference sequence). This CDR3 contains 13 residues. Written as DNA, the CDR3 is TGTGCCAGTAGTGGCAGGGGCAATCAGCCCCAGCATTTT. It is translated as CASSGRGNQPQHF.

The rearrangement links TRBV5-1 to TRBJ2-2; 8 nucleotides align to TRBD1. Germline loops: CDR1 SGHRS, CDR2 YFSETQ. The CDR3 runs 15 residues. The junction had 9 bases not matched to a gene; V was cut back by 4 bases and J by 7 bases. CDR3 sequence: CASSGETGAGGELFF. The CDR3 nucleotides are TGCGCCAGCAGCGGAGAGACAGGGGCAGGCGGGGAGCTGTTTTTT.

The rearrangement joins TRBV4-3 to TRBJ2-5, with D perhaps matching TRBD2 (5 bases). The CDR3 sequence is 15 residues long. V was cut by 1 base and J by 1 base, with 10 bases left in between. In germline, CDR1 is LGHNA, CDR2 YSLEER. In DNA, the CDR3 is TGCGCCAGCAGCCAAGCCTGGGAGCCCCAAGAGACCCAGTACTTC. This translates into CASSQAWEPQETQYF.

This chain connects TRBV5-6 to TRBJ1-6; tentatively, D is TRBD1 (5 bases). V gave up 3 bases and J gave up 6 bases, with 13 bases separating them. Germline V lookup: CDR1 SGHDT, CDR2 YYEEEE. The CDR3 length is 15 residues. The CDR3 here is CASSSGGGFNSPLHF. CDR3 nucleotide sequence: TGTGCCAGCAGCTCCGGGGGAGGGTTTAATTCACCCCTCCACTTT.

In DNA, the CDR3 is TGTGCCAGCAGCAGGGGTACTAACTATGGCTACACCTTC. It codes for CASSRGTNYGYTF. The chain joins TRBV7-9 to TRBJ1-2; tentative D call: TRBD1 (5 bases). V was trimmed by 5 bases and J by 0 bases, leaving 7 bases between them. The CDR3 totals 13 residues. Germline V gene sequence: CDR1 SEHNR, CDR2 FQNEAQ (reference sequence).

The rearrangement uses TRBV4-1 and TRBJ2-7; 8 bases fit TRBD1. Germline CDR1 is MGHRA and CDR2 is YSYEKL. The CDR3 runs 14 residues. V gave up 4 bases and J gave up 6 bases; unmatched junction bases: 8. The CDR3 DNA reads as TGCGCCAGCAGCCCCCTCCCAGGGGGCTTCGAGCAGTACTTC. Translating gives CASSPLPGGFEQYF.

This clone came up once. This chain uses TRBV19 with TRBJ1-5; D is undetermined. CDR1 LNHDA and CDR2 SQIVND come from the germline V gene (reference sequence). V lost 6 bases to trimming and J lost 7 bases, with 22 bases between them. There are 16 residues in the CDR3. The chain's CDR3 is CASSQDYDRARQPQHF. In DNA, the CDR3 is TGTGCCAGTAGCCAAGACTATGACCGGGCGAGGCAGCCCCAGCATTTT.

The rearrangement uses TRBV5-5 and TRBJ2-7; TRBD1 is a possible D gene (6 bases). The CDR3 is 12 amino acids. With 2 bases removed from V and 6 bases from J, the gap between germline ends came to 9 bases. Germline V gives CDR1 SGHKS, CDR2 YYEKEE (reference sequence). The CDR3 sequence is CASSFTGLEQYF. The CDR3 region has the DNA TGTGCCAGCAGCTTTACAGGGCTCGAGCAGTACTTC.

This clone was seen a few times. Written as DNA, the CDR3 is TGTGCCAGCAGCTCCCGCGGGGGGGGTCAGCCCCAGCATTTT. Its protein product is CASSSRGGGQPQHF. The V gene is TRBV5-6, the J gene TRBJ1-5; D perhaps matches TRBD1 (5 bases). CDR1 is SGHDT and CDR2 is YYEEEE in the germline V gene. V lost 3 bases, J lost 6 bases, and 13 bases lay in between. The CDR3 runs 14 residues.

V is TRBV10-3 and J is TRBJ2-1; perhaps TRBD1 as D (5 bases). CDR1 ENHRY and CDR2 SYGVKD come from the germline V gene. V dropped 4 bases and J dropped 8 bases, with 12 bases sitting between them. There are 13 residues in the CDR3. CDR3 sequence: CAISGLTGDEQFF. The CDR3 bases are TGTGCCATCAGTGGCTTAACAGGTGATGAGCAGTTCTTC.

The rearrangement links TRBV27 to TRBJ1-4, with D tentatively TRBD1 (6 bases). This CDR3 has 13 amino acids. V lost 6 bases and J 8 bases, leaving 13 bases between the germline ends. Germline V gene lookup returns CDR1 MNHEY and CDR2 SMNVEV (reference sequence). CDR3 coding DNA: TGTGCCAGCAGGACTTGGACAGAGGAAAAACTGTTTTTT. Protein product: CASRTWTEEKLFF.

The V and J genes are TRBV2 and TRBJ1-4; D is uncertain. CDR1 SNHLY and CDR2 FYNNEI come from the germline V gene. V lost 8 bases and J lost 8, with 18 bases in between. The CDR3 contains 14 residues. The CDR3 region has the DNA TGTGCCAGCGGGCGGGAGCTCGGGGAAGAAAAACTGTTTTTT. Translated: CASGRELGEEKLFF.

This clone was seen a single time. The rearrangement links TRBV6-6 to TRBJ1-6; tentative D call: TRBD1 (5 bases). The CDR3 extends over 14 amino acids. Germline values: CDR1 MNHNY, CDR2 SVGAGI (reference sequence). Trimming left V 0 bases short and J 10 bases short, with 10 bases between. DNA of the CDR3: TGTGCCAGCAGTTACTCGCCAGGGCCCTCACCCCTCCACTTT. Its translation: CASSYSPGPSPLHF.

The chain links TRBV28 to TRBJ2-7, with D perhaps TRBD2 (6 bases). V lost 6 bases and J lost 4, with 16 bases in between. CDR1 and CDR2 from the germline V gene are MDHEN and SYDVKM. This CDR3 region has 14 residues. The CDR3 protein is CASRGTGVVYEQYF. CDR3 bases: TGTGCCAGCAGGGGGACGGGGGTCGTTTACGAGCAGTACTTC.

This chain links TRBV2 with TRBJ1-1; D gene unclear. CDR1 SNHLY and CDR2 FYNNEI come from the germline V gene. The V gene lost 6 bases and the J gene lost 1 base, with 12 bases spanning the gap. This CDR3 has 14 amino acids. The CDR3 spells CASRSIPGNTEAFF. DNA of the CDR3: TGTGCCAGCAGATCGATTCCGGGGAACACTGAAGCTTTCTTT.

This chain uses TRBV2 with TRBJ2-2; D may be TRBD2 (5 bases). This CDR3 spans 14 amino acids. Trimming left V 7 bases short and J 6 bases short, with 15 bases between. Looked up from germline, CDR1 is SNHLY and CDR2 is FYNNEI. The CDR3 DNA follows: TGTGCCAGCATTGACTCGAGGGCGGCCGGGGAGCTGTTTTTT. It yields the protein CASIDSRAAGELFF.

This clone showed up just a few times. This chain joins TRBV7-8 and TRBJ2-1; 8 nucleotides match TRBD2. Germline CDR1 SGHVS, CDR2 FQNEAQ. This CDR3 region has 15 residues. V shed 4 bases, J shed 0 bases, and the junction held 2 bases outside the gene matches. The CDR3 region is CASSSSGGSYNEQFF. Written as DNA, the CDR3 is TGTGCCAGCAGCTCCAGCGGGGGCTCCTACAATGAGCAGTTCTTC. Full variable domain (missing parts from reference TRBV7-8 and TRBJ2-1): GAGVSQSPRYKVAKRGQDVALRCDPISGHVSLFWYQQALGQGPEFLTYFQNEAQLDKSGLPSDRFFAERPEGSVSTLKIQRTQQEDSAVYLCASSSSGGSYNEQFFGPGTRLTVL.

This rearrangement joins TRBV7-9 to TRBJ2-7; TRBD1 matches 9 bases. CDR1 is SEHNR and CDR2 is FQNEAQ in the germline V gene (reference sequence). The CDR3 is 14 residues long. With V trimmed by 7 bases and J by 4 bases, 8 bases remained unmatched. CDR3 protein: CASNNPGQGYEQYF. The CDR3 nucleotides are TGTGCCAGCAACAATCCGGGACAGGGATACGAGCAGTACTTC.

The rearrangement uses TRBV4-1 and TRBJ1-2, with TRBD1 matching over 9 bases. J was trimmed by 1 base and V by 0 bases; bases with no gene match: 0. This CDR3 has 15 residues. The germline CDR1 and CDR2 sequences are MGHRA and YSYEKL. This chain's CDR3 is CASSQEGQGNYGYTF. The CDR3 coding sequence is TGCGCCAGCAGCCAAGAGGGACAGGGTAACTATGGCTACACCTTC.

The rearrangement uses TRBV2 and TRBJ1-2; 9 positions agree with TRBD1. CDR3 length: 13 residues. V lost 6 bases to trimming and J lost 4 bases; unmatched junction nucleotides: 3. Germline V gene lookup returns CDR1 SNHLY and CDR2 FYNNEI. This CDR3 is CASSQTGGYGYTF. The CDR3 DNA sequence: TGTGCCAGCAGCCAGACAGGGGGCTATGGCTACACCTTC.

The rearrangement links TRBV27 to TRBJ1-5; D is uncertain. CDR3 size: 13 residues. V was pared by 2 bases and J by 4 bases, with 6 bases between. Germline-derived CDR1 and CDR2 are MNHEY and SMNVEV (reference sequence). CDR3 sequence (DNA): TGTGCCAGCAGTTTAGAACAGAATCAGCCCCAGCATTTT. This translates into CASSLEQNQPQHF.

This chain links TRBV6-5 with TRBJ2-3; TRBD2 aligns across 8 bases. V gave up 5 bases and J gave up 4 bases; unmatched junction bases: 8. The CDR3 consists of 15 residues. Germline V lookup: CDR1 MNHEY, CDR2 SVGAGI. The CDR3 is CASSKRGLAPDTQYF. CDR3 nucleotides: TGTGCCAGCAGTAAACGCGGACTAGCACCAGATACGCAGTATTTT.